One and the same sample provided the 14 T cell receptor beta chains below, sequenced in a study of beta chain features in type 1 diabetes. Findings of the study overall: Patients with Type 1 diabetes showed moderately but significantly shorter TCRB CDR3s in all four CD4+ subsets.

Antigen specificity for these receptors is unknown. Isolated RNA was reverse transcribed in full, so expressed TCRB transcripts were sequenced. Some clones are missing from TCRdb's copy, which holds only in-frame ones; the method was immunoSEQ multiplex PCR. The table has hundreds of thousands of clones, under 15% seen once. Input material: naive CD4+ T cells from blood. These receptors all come from a man aged 18 to 29 with type 1 diabetes.

This clone was observed a few times. The genes are TRBV4-2 and TRBJ2-7, with D uncertain. CDR1 and CDR2 (germline): LGHNA, YNFKEQ. The CDR3 runs to 13 residues. Trimming stripped 0 bases from V and 6 bases from J, with 9 bases between. The CDR3 sequence: CASSQEGFFEQYF. Written as DNA, the CDR3 is TGTGCCAGCAGCCAAGAGGGTTTCTTCGAGCAGTACTTC.

V gene TRBV7-2 combines with J gene TRBJ2-1; TRBD2 matches 7 bases. Per germline, CDR1 SGHTA and CDR2 FQGNSA. The trim removed 1 base at V and 7 bases at J, leaving 7 bases unmatched. The CDR3 covers 15 residues. This chain's CDR3 is CASSLGGAGGNEQFF. In DNA, the CDR3 is TGTGCCAGCAGCTTAGGGGGAGCCGGGGGGAATGAGCAGTTCTTC.

This chain uses TRBV7-6 with TRBJ2-1; 7 bases are a match to TRBD1. There are 18 residues in the CDR3. V shed 5 bases and J 0 bases; nucleotides not matched to a gene: 13. The germline V gene has CDR1 SGHVS and CDR2 FNYEAQ. Here the CDR3 reads CASSARSRDSSSYNEQFF. CDR3 DNA sequence: TGTGCCAGCAGCGCAAGGTCCCGGGACAGTAGCTCCTACAATGAGCAGTTCTTC.

This clone was seen a few times. This chain uses TRBV19 with TRBJ1-2, with a possible D match to TRBD1 (5 bases). CDR3 length: 13 residues. Trimming stripped 6 bases from V and 1 base from J, with 9 bases between. Germline V gene data show CDR1 as LNHDA and CDR2 as SQIVND (reference sequence). The CDR3 coding sequence is TGTGCCAGTAGAACTGACAGTAACTATGGCTACACCTTC. Translating it yields CASRTDSNYGYTF.

Regarding this clone: Other DNA sequences in this specimen translate into the identical CDR3. The rearrangement links TRBV19 to TRBJ2-5; D is unresolved. The CDR3 runs 13 residues. Between the trimmed V and J ends, which lost 6 bases and 2 bases, there was a span of 10 bases. Germline-derived CDR1 and CDR2 are LNHDA and SQIVND (reference sequence). The CDR3 DNA is TGTGCCAGTAGCTCTCAAGGGCAAGAGACCCAGTACTTC. It encodes CASSSQGQETQYF.

This clone has more than one count but fewer than ten. The chain joins TRBV6-5 to TRBJ1-2, with 9 bases lining up with TRBD1. This CDR3 comprises 13 residues. After removal of 6 bases from V and 4 bases from J, the junction contained 3 bases not matched to a gene. Germline CDR1 MNHEY, CDR2 SVGAGI. CDR3 nucleotides: TGTGCCAGCAGCGGACAGGGGCCCTATGGCTACACCTTC. Amino acid sequence: CASSGQGPYGYTF.

This clone came up a few times. This chain connects TRBV11-1 to TRBJ2-7, with TRBD1 identical over 8 bases. The CDR3 runs 13 residues. CDR1 and CDR2 (germline): SGHAT, FQDESV (reference sequence). After removal of 2 bases from V and 13 bases from J, the junction contained 10 bases not matched to a gene. This CDR3 reads CASSLWTGNLPYF. CDR3 nucleotides: TGTGCCAGCAGCTTATGGACAGGGAACCTCCCATACTTC. The full variable domain, rest sourced from reference TRBV11-1 and TRBJ2-7, is EAEVAQSPRYKITEKSQAVAFWCDPISGHATLYWYRQILGQGPELLVQFQDESVVDDSQLPKDRFSAERLKGVDSTLKIQPAELGDSAMYLCASSLWTGNLPYFGPGTRLTVT.

This clone was counted a few times. The CDR3 region is CASNRGMNTEAFF. The CDR3, as DNA: TGTGCCAGCAACAGAGGGATGAACACTGAAGCTTTCTTT. The chain carries TRBV6-1 and TRBJ1-1; D is unclear. V shed 7 bases and J shed 0 bases, with 9 bases lying between them. CDR1 and CDR2 from the germline V gene are MNHNS and SASEGT. This CDR3 is 13 amino acids long.

There are many counts of this clone. This chain uses TRBV7-2 with TRBJ2-3; no firm D call. V was trimmed by 4 bases and J by 4 bases, leaving 12 bases between them. This CDR3 is built from 14 residues. CDR1 and CDR2 (germline): SGHTA, FQGNSA. The DNA of the CDR3 is TGTGCCAGCAGCTCCCGACCTGGCCCAGATACGCAGTATTTT. This sequence encodes CASSSRPGPDTQYF.

In this sample, this clone turned up a few times. Other nucleotide sequences in the sample specify the same CDR3. J is TRBJ1-5 and V is TRBV9, with 8 positions matching TRBD1. CDR3 size: 14 residues. Trimming cost V 3 bases and J 3 bases; bases outside gene matches: 2. The germline V gene encodes CDR1 SGDLS and CDR2 YYNGEE. This chain's CDR3 is CASSATGDNQPQHF. The CDR3 coding sequence is TGTGCCAGCAGCGCGACAGGGGACAATCAGCCCCAGCATTTT.

This clone turned up a few times. V gene TRBV18 combines with J gene TRBJ2-7; no reliable D call. The CDR3 loop spans 14 amino acids. The V end was cut by 3 bases, the J end by 0 bases, with 9 bases between. Germline V gene lookup returns CDR1 KGHSH and CDR2 LQKENI. The CDR3 loop is CASSPTANSYEQYF. As DNA, the CDR3 is TGTGCCAGCTCACCCACAGCAAACTCCTACGAGCAGTACTTC.

The V gene is TRBV2, the J gene TRBJ1-1, with D perhaps matching TRBD1 (6 bases). Germline CDR1 SNHLY, CDR2 FYNNEI. The CDR3 totals 13 residues. V lost 6 bases, J lost 1 base, and 9 bases lay in between. The CDR3 reads CASSGTPNTEAFF. The CDR3, as DNA: TGTGCCAGCAGCGGGACACCGAACACTGAAGCTTTCTTT.

The gene calls are TRBV10-3 and TRBJ1-1, with unresolved D. Trimming took off 3 bases at V and 0 bases at J, with 8 bases between the two ends. CDR1 is ENHRY and CDR2 is SYGVKD in the germline V gene. The CDR3 has 14 amino acids. The CDR3 nucleotides read TGTGCCATCAGTGATGGTCGTCTGAACACTGAAGCTTTCTTT. It is translated as CAISDGRLNTEAFF.

There are a few counts of this clone. This chain uses TRBV10-3 with TRBJ1-5; D gene ambiguous. This CDR3 has 14 amino acids. Germline CDR1 is ENHRY and CDR2 is SYGVKD. V lost 2 bases to trimming and J lost 9 bases, with 14 bases between them. In DNA, the CDR3 is TGTGCCATCAGTGAGGGTGATTCGAGAGGGCCCCAGCATTTT. This gives the protein CAISEGDSRGPQHF.